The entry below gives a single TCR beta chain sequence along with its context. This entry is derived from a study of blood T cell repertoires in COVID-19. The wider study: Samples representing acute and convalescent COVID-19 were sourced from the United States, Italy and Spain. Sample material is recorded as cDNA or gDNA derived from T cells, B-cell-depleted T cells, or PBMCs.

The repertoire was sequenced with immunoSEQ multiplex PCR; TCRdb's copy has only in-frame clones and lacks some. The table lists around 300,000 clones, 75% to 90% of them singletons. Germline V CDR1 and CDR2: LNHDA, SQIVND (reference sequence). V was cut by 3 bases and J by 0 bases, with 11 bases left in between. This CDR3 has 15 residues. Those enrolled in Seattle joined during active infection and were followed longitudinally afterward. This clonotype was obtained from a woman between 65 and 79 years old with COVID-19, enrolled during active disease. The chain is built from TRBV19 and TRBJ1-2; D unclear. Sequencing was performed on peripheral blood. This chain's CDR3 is CASSMGRETNYGYTF. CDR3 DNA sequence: TGTGCCAGTAGTATGGGCCGGGAAACTAACTATGGCTACACCTTC.